Following are 12 T cell receptor beta chains from one sample sequenced in a study of siplizumab effects on memory and regulatory T cells. Their recognized antigens are unknown. The cells of the mixed lymphocyte reaction underwent a roughly 6-day coculture at 37°C. Sequenced by immunoSEQ multiplex PCR; TCRdb stores in-frame clones only, minus some. Here the sample spans under 9,000 clones, 36% being singletons. Sequences were obtained from CFSE-low (dividing) CD8+ T cells sorted from an allogeneic mixed lymphocyte reaction. The source is a human donor in good health; the cells came from an allogeneic mixed lymphocyte reaction.

This clone ranks as medium-sized. The genes are TRBV28 and TRBJ2-1; D may match TRBD1 or TRBD2 (5 bases each). Germline lookup yields CDR1 MDHEN and CDR2 SYDVKM. Trimming took 1 base from V and 1 from J, leaving 8 bases between them. The CDR3 length is 15 residues. The CDR3 sequence: CASSLLEGSYNEQFF. The CDR3 coding sequence is TGTGCCAGCAGTTTATTAGAGGGGTCCTACAATGAGCAGTTCTTC.

The chain joins TRBV7-3 to TRBJ2-2; D is undetermined. Germline CDR1 reads SGHTA; CDR2 reads FQGTGA. V was clipped by 2 bases and J by 0 bases, with 7 bases between them. The CDR3 loop spans 15 amino acids. The CDR3: CASSLDGANTGELFF. In DNA, the CDR3 is TGTGCCAGCAGCTTAGACGGCGCGAACACCGGGGAGCTGTTTTTT. Combining the CDR3 with reference TRBV7-3 and TRBJ2-2 gives the whole variable domain GAGVSQTPSNKVTEKGKYVELRCDPISGHTALYWYRQSLGQGPEFLIYFQGTGAADDSGLPNDRFFAVRPEGSVSTLKIQRTERGDSAVYLCASSLDGANTGELFFGEGSRLTVL.

In its sample, this clone is medium-sized. The chain couples TRBV9 to TRBJ2-7; D not resolved. The germline CDR1 and CDR2 sequences are SGDLS and YYNGEE. The CDR3 has 13 residues. Trimming shortened V by 4 bases and J by 3 bases, and 11 bases separated the two germline ends. The CDR3 coding sequence is TGTGCCAGCAGCCCCCGGCCCGGCTACGAGCAGTACTTC. Encoded protein: CASSPRPGYEQYF.

The table lists this clone with a count of one. The chain links TRBV7-2 to TRBJ2-7; no clear D. CDR1 and CDR2 from the germline V gene are SGHTA and FQGNSA. The CDR3 loop spans 15 amino acids. V lost 5 bases, J lost 0 bases, and 14 bases lay in between. The CDR3 DNA sequence: TGTGCCAGCAGCCAAGATTCCTCTAGCTCCTACGAGCAGTACTTC. It yields the protein CASSQDSSSSYEQYF.

The chain uses TRBV27 and TRBJ2-6; D call uncertain. Trimming left V 2 bases short and J 0 bases short, with 5 bases between. The CDR3 loop spans 15 amino acids. Germline V gene sequence: CDR1 MNHEY, CDR2 SMNVEV (reference sequence). The CDR3 here is CASSLRGSGANVLTF. The CDR3 nucleotides are TGTGCCAGCAGTTTACGAGGCTCTGGGGCCAACGTCCTGACTTTC.

This clone was seen a handful of times. V and J are TRBV4-1 and TRBJ2-2; weak D call: TRBD1 (5 bases). CDR3 length: 13 residues. Trimming shortened V by 1 base and J by 5 bases, and 5 bases separated the two germline ends. Germline V gene data show CDR1 as MGHRA and CDR2 as YSYEKL. CDR3 loop: CASSQGQTGELFF. The CDR3 nucleotides are TGCGCCAGCAGCCAAGGACAGACCGGGGAGCTGTTTTTT.

This clone was seen once. The V call is TRBV19, the J call TRBJ2-2, with a possible D match to TRBD2 (5 bases). The ends were cut back, 3 bases at V and 1 base at J, with 12 bases in the middle. The germline V gene encodes CDR1 LNHDA and CDR2 SQIVND (reference sequence). The CDR3 has 16 amino acids. CDR3 amino acids: CASSIRTLLNTGELFF. CDR3 bases: TGTGCCAGTAGTATCCGGACTCTCCTGAACACCGGGGAGCTGTTTTTT.

This clone was seen many times. The rearrangement links TRBV9 to TRBJ1-2; no clear D. V was shortened by 4 bases and J by 3 bases, with 10 bases between the two germline ends. The CDR3 contains 13 residues. Germline V CDR1 and CDR2: SGDLS, YYNGEE. CDR3 loop: CASSLDTDYGYTF. CDR3 sequence (DNA): TGTGCCAGCAGCCTCGACACGGACTATGGCTACACCTTC.

The chain joins TRBV7-6 to TRBJ2-7; weak D call: TRBD2 (5 bases). V lost 5 bases and J lost 7, with 18 bases in between. The CDR3 covers 14 residues. Germline-derived CDR1 and CDR2 are SGHVS and FNYEAQ. The CDR3 spells CASSELSGLREQYF. The CDR3 coding sequence is TGTGCCAGCAGCGAGCTGAGCGGCCTTAGGGAGCAGTACTTC.

The chain couples TRBV29-1 to TRBJ2-1, with 10 bases fitting TRBD1. Looked up from germline, CDR1 is SQVTM and CDR2 is ANQGSEA. This CDR3 region has 13 residues. Trimming took 8 bases from V and 2 from J; bases not matched to a gene: 3. The CDR3 nucleotides read TGCAGCCTTGGGACAGGGGCCTACAATGAGCAGTTCTTC. Amino acid sequence: CSLGTGAYNEQFF.

By share, this clone counts as medium-sized. The V gene is TRBV7-2, the J gene TRBJ2-5; TRBD2 aligns across 8 bases. Unmatched junction bases numbered 4, after V lost 5 bases and J lost 5 bases. The V gene's germline CDR1 is SGHTA and CDR2 FQGNSA. CDR3 length equals 13 residues. The CDR3: CASSLLADETQYF. The CDR3 coding sequence is TGTGCCAGCAGCCTACTAGCGGACGAGACCCAGTACTTC.

V usage is TRBV11-3 and J usage is TRBJ2-7, with 8 positions matching TRBD1. V was clipped by 7 bases and J by 2 bases; unmatched bases: 7. CDR1 and CDR2 from the germline V gene are SGHNT and YENEEA. The CDR3 extends over 14 amino acids. The chain's CDR3 is CASTNLDRAYEQYF. CDR3 DNA sequence: TGTGCCAGCACCAATCTGGACAGGGCCTACGAGCAGTACTTC.